This T cell receptor (beta chain) is from a study of cytomegalovirus exposure and HLA in healthy donors. Study-level information: Researchers found that 81% of some 400 genotyped donors fell within the Caucasian-associated ancestry cluster.

V was clipped by 5 bases and J by 3 bases, with 8 bases between them. This CDR3 is 13 amino acids long. The germline gives CDR1 LNHDA, CDR2 SQIVND (reference sequence). Primers: 60 Vbeta forward and 13 Jbeta reverse. Assay: immunoSEQ multiplex PCR; the TCRdb copy retains only in-frame clones and omits some. This table holds 130,000 to 150,000 clones, around 77% found once. Every donor was a healthy person donating bone marrow. General study results and limits: Per published reports, the classifier diagnosed cytomegalovirus status with high specificity and sensitivity. In an earlier analysis, most TCR beta V segments were productive about 87% or about 30% of the time.

Comment on this clone: What it recognizes is unknown.

The receptor comes from a woman aged 45-59 years in good health and CMV-seronegative. Sequenced: PBMCs. The chain couples TRBV19 to TRBJ1-5, with D unresolved. The CDR3 coding sequence is TGTGCCAGTAGTTCGGTAGTCAATCAGCCCCAGCATTTT. It yields the protein CASSSVVNQPQHF.